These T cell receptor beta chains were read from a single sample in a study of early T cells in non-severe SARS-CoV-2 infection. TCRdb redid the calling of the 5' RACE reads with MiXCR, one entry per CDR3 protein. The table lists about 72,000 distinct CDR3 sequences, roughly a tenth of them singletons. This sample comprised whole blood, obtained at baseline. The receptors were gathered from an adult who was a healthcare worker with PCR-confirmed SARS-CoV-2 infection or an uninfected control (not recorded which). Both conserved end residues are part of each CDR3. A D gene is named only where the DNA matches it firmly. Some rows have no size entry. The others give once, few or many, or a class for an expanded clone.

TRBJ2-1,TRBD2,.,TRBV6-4,CASSDGGAYNEQFF,TGTGCCAGCAGTGATGGGGGGGCCTACAATGAGCAGTTCTTC
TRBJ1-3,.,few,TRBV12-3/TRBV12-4,CASSLRAIGNTIYF,TGTGCCAGCAGTTTAAGGGCAATAGGAAACACCATATATTTT
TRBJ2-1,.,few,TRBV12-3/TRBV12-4,CASSPSGVSHNEQFF,TGTGCCAGCAGCCCCTCGGGGGTCTCGCACAATGAGCAGTTCTTC
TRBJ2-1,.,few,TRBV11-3,CASSLDQAGQREFF,TGTGCCAGCAGCTTAGATCAAGCGGGACAGAGAGAGTTCTTC
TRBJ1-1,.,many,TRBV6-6,CASRTFQGTTEAFF,TGTGCCAGCAGGACATTTCAGGGGACCACTGAAGCTTTCTTT
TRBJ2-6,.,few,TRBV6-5,CASSAGASGANVLTF,TGTGCCAGCAGTGCAGGCGCGTCCGGGGCCAACGTCCTGACTTTC
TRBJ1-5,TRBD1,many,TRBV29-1,CSVQGAGSNQPQHF,TGCAGCGTCCAGGGGGCGGGTAGCAATCAGCCCCAGCATTTT
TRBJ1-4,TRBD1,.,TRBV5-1,CASSFIQGAVKEKLFF,TGCGCCAGCAGCTTTATACAGGGGGCAGTAAAGGAAAAACTGTTTTTT
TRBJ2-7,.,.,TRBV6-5,CASRRSVAGYSLYEQYF,TGTGCCAGCAGAAGGTCCGTGGCGGGATACTCGCTCTACGAGCAGTACTTC
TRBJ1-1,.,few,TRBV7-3,CASSQPPDGAAFF,TGTGCCAGCAGCCAACCTCCAGACGGGGCAGCTTTCTTT
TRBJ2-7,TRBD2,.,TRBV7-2,CASSLAAGPYEQYF,TGTGCCAGCAGCTTAGCAGCGGGGCCCTACGAGCAGTACTTC
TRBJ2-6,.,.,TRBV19,CASSMGSGANVLTF,TGTGCCAGTAGTATGGGATCAGGGGCCAACGTCCTGACTTTC
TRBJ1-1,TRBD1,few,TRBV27,CASRISGTANTEAFF,TGTGCCAGCAGAATTAGTGGGACAGCGAACACTGAAGCTTTCTTT
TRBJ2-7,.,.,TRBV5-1,CASTPNGIYEQYF,TGCGCCAGCACTCCCAATGGGATCTACGAGCAGTACTTC
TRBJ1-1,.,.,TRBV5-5,CASSPGLEAFF,TGTGCCAGCAGCCCCGGACTTGAAGCTTTCTTT
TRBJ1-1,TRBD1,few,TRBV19,CASSSLGQLNTEAFF,TGTGCCAGTAGTTCACTGGGACAGCTGAACACTGAAGCTTTCTTT
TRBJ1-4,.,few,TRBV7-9,CASSLMGKNEKLFF,TGTGCCAGCAGCCTCATGGGGAAGAATGAAAAACTGTTTTTT
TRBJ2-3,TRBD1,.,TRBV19,CASSRGTGVRDTQYF,TGTGCCAGTAGTAGAGGGACAGGAGTAAGAGATACGCAGTATTTT
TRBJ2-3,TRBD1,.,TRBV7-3,CASSPSQGLADTQYF,TGTGCCAGCAGCCCTTCACAGGGGTTAGCAGATACGCAGTATTTT
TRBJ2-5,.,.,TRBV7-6,CASSPRTGDPGTQYF,TGTGCCAGCAGCCCAAGGACCGGCGACCCCGGGACCCAGTACTTC
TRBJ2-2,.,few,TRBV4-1,CASSYRDSNTGELFF,TGCGCCAGCAGCTACCGGGACTCGAACACCGGGGAGCTGTTTTTT
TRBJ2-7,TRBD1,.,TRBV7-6,CASSPVTGGLYEQYF,TGTGCCAGCAGCCCTGTGACAGGGGGTCTCTACGAGCAGTACTTC
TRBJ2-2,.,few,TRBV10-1,CASGAQGGTGELFF,TGCGCCAGCGGAGCACAGGGCGGCACCGGGGAGCTGTTTTTT
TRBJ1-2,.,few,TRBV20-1,CSASLQTRGGYTF,TGCAGTGCTAGTCTCCAGACCAGGGGCGGCTACACCTTC
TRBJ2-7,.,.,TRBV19,CASQDGTYEQYF,TGTGCCAGCCAGGACGGGACCTACGAGCAGTACTTC
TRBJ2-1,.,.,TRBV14,CASSQFSGNEQFF,TGTGCCAGCAGCCAATTTTCTGGAAATGAGCAGTTCTTC